This TCR beta chain originates from a study of regulatory dendritic cells for organ transplantation. Looking at the study overall: Regulatory dendritic cells came from monocytes given vitamin D3 and IL-10.

A note on this clone: Its target is not known.

CDR1 is MDHEN and CDR2 is SYDVKM in the germline V gene. V lost 2 bases, J lost 8 bases, and 9 bases lay in between. CDR3 length: 12 residues. General study results and limits: Alloreactive memory CD8+ T cell pools varied considerably between individuals.

Sorted T cells were CFSE-labeled and cultured 5 days with allogeneic regulatory or mature dendritic cells at 1:10. Repertoires were generated with immunoSEQ multiplex PCR, while TCRdb's copy carries only in-frame clones and drops some. The sample records more than 9,500 clones, just under 90% being singletons. The TCR sequence derives from a human donor in good health. The chain couples TRBV28 to TRBJ2-5; D is unclear. Sequencing input: naive CD8+ T cells from blood cultured with regulatory dendritic cells. Subset given: CD45RA+ naive T cells. This CDR3 reads CASSLTLRTQYF. The CDR3 DNA reads as TGTGCCAGCAGTTTAACTCTCCGCACCCAGTACTTC.